This passage covers 10 T cell receptor beta chains from one sample sequenced in a study of blood T cell repertoires in COVID-19. The table came from immunoSEQ multiplex PCR; TCRdb's copy has only in-frame clones and leaves some out. Among 250,000 or so clones listed, approximately 85% were seen once. Material for sequencing was PBMCs or T cells enriched from blood (not recorded which). All receptors derive from a woman in her forties or fifties who had been exposed to COVID-19.

The V and J genes are TRBV11-2 and TRBJ1-2; D unresolved. The CDR3 is 14 amino acids. V lost 1 base and J 3 bases, leaving 9 bases between the germline ends. Per germline, CDR1 SGHAT and CDR2 FQNNGV. The CDR3 loop reads CASSLGAFDYGYTF. The CDR3 nucleotides read TGTGCCAGCAGCTTAGGAGCCTTCGACTATGGCTACACCTTC.

This rearrangement joins TRBV7-9 to TRBJ2-2; TRBD2 matches 13 bases. The CDR3 contains 17 residues. V shed 4 bases, J shed 5 bases, and the junction held 7 bases outside the gene matches. The germline CDR1 and CDR2 sequences are SEHNR and FQNEAQ (reference sequence). The CDR3 nucleotides read TGTGCCAGCAGCTCCGGGACTAGCGGGATGGGAACCGGGGAGCTGTTTTTT. This gives the protein CASSSGTSGMGTGELFF.

The rearrangement joins TRBV19 to TRBJ1-5; no firm D call. V was shortened by 4 bases and J by 0 bases, with 7 bases between the two germline ends. CDR1 and CDR2 (germline): LNHDA, SQIVND (reference sequence). The CDR3 length is 14 residues. The CDR3 DNA reads TGTGCCAGTAGTAACGGGTATAGCAATCAGCCCCAGCATTTT. Protein product: CASSNGYSNQPQHF. The variable domain in full, completed from reference TRBV19 and TRBJ1-5, reads DGGITQSPKYLFRKEGQNVTLSCEQNLNHDAMYWYRQDPGQGLRLIYYSQIVNDFQKGDIAEGYSVSREKKESFPLTVTSAQKNPTAFYLCASSNGYSNQPQHFGDGTRLSIL.

This clone came up a few times. J is TRBJ1-1 and V is TRBV6-5; possibly TRBD1 for D (5 bases). The CDR3 totals 14 residues. The V and J ends lost 5 bases and 6 bases respectively, with 16 bases between them. Germline CDR1 and CDR2: MNHEY and SVGAGI. CDR3 sequence reads: CASSTDILKAEAFF. The CDR3 DNA is TGTGCCAGCAGTACGGACATCCTGAAGGCTGAAGCTTTCTTT.

CDR3 protein: CASSYTMNTEAFF. DNA for the CDR3: TGTGCCAGCAGTTATACAATGAACACTGAAGCTTTCTTT. V is TRBV12-3 or TRBV12-4 and J is TRBJ1-1, with unresolved D. Trimming left V 4 bases short and J 0 bases short, with 6 bases between. The CDR3 is 13 amino acids.

V gene TRBV12-2 combines with J gene TRBJ1-1; TRBD1, the table's D call, lacks a check against the DNA. TRBV12-2 is listed as a pseudogene. The length of the CDR3 is 18 residues. The CDR3 DNA reads as TGTGCAAGTCGCTTATGCACCCCAAGACAGGGAGAGGACACTGAAGCTTTCTTT. Protein product: CASRLCTPRQGEDTEAFF.

The chain employs TRBV9 and TRBJ1-5, with a weak D call TRBD1 (5 bases). The CDR3 is 15 residues long. Germline values: CDR1 SGDLS, CDR2 YYNGEE. V lost 0 bases and J 3 bases, leaving 10 bases between the germline ends. CDR3 nucleotide sequence: TGTGCCAGCAGCGTAGCGGGGGGAGCCAATCAGCCCCAGCATTTT. Amino acids: CASSVAGGANQPQHF.

The CDR3 spells CASSLGQSNFYTF. In nucleotides, the CDR3 is TGCGCCAGCAGCTTGGGACAGTCAAATTTCTACACCTTC. The J gene is TRBJ1-2, the V gene TRBV5-1; a possible D gene is TRBD1 (5 bases). Trimming pared 0 bases from V and 10 bases from J, leaving 13 bases between. Looked up from germline, CDR1 is SGHRS and CDR2 is YFSETQ. The CDR3 covers 13 residues.

V usage is TRBV12-3 or TRBV12-4 and J usage is TRBJ1-1; a weak D match, TRBD1 (5 bases). The CDR3 is 13 amino acids. Trimming removed 5 bases from V and 10 bases from J, with 17 bases in between. The CDR3 is CASSADGGFRAFF. Here the CDR3 DNA reads TGTGCCAGCAGTGCGGACGGGGGATTCAGAGCTTTCTTT.

The gene calls are TRBV6-5 and TRBJ1-1, with 7 positions matching TRBD1. With V trimmed by 2 bases and J by 5 bases, 5 bases remained unmatched. Germline values: CDR1 MNHEY, CDR2 SVGAGI. This CDR3 is 14 amino acids long. DNA for the CDR3: TGTGCCAGCAGTTACAGGGGGCGGAAGACTGAAGCTTTCTTT. It translates to CASSYRGRKTEAFF.